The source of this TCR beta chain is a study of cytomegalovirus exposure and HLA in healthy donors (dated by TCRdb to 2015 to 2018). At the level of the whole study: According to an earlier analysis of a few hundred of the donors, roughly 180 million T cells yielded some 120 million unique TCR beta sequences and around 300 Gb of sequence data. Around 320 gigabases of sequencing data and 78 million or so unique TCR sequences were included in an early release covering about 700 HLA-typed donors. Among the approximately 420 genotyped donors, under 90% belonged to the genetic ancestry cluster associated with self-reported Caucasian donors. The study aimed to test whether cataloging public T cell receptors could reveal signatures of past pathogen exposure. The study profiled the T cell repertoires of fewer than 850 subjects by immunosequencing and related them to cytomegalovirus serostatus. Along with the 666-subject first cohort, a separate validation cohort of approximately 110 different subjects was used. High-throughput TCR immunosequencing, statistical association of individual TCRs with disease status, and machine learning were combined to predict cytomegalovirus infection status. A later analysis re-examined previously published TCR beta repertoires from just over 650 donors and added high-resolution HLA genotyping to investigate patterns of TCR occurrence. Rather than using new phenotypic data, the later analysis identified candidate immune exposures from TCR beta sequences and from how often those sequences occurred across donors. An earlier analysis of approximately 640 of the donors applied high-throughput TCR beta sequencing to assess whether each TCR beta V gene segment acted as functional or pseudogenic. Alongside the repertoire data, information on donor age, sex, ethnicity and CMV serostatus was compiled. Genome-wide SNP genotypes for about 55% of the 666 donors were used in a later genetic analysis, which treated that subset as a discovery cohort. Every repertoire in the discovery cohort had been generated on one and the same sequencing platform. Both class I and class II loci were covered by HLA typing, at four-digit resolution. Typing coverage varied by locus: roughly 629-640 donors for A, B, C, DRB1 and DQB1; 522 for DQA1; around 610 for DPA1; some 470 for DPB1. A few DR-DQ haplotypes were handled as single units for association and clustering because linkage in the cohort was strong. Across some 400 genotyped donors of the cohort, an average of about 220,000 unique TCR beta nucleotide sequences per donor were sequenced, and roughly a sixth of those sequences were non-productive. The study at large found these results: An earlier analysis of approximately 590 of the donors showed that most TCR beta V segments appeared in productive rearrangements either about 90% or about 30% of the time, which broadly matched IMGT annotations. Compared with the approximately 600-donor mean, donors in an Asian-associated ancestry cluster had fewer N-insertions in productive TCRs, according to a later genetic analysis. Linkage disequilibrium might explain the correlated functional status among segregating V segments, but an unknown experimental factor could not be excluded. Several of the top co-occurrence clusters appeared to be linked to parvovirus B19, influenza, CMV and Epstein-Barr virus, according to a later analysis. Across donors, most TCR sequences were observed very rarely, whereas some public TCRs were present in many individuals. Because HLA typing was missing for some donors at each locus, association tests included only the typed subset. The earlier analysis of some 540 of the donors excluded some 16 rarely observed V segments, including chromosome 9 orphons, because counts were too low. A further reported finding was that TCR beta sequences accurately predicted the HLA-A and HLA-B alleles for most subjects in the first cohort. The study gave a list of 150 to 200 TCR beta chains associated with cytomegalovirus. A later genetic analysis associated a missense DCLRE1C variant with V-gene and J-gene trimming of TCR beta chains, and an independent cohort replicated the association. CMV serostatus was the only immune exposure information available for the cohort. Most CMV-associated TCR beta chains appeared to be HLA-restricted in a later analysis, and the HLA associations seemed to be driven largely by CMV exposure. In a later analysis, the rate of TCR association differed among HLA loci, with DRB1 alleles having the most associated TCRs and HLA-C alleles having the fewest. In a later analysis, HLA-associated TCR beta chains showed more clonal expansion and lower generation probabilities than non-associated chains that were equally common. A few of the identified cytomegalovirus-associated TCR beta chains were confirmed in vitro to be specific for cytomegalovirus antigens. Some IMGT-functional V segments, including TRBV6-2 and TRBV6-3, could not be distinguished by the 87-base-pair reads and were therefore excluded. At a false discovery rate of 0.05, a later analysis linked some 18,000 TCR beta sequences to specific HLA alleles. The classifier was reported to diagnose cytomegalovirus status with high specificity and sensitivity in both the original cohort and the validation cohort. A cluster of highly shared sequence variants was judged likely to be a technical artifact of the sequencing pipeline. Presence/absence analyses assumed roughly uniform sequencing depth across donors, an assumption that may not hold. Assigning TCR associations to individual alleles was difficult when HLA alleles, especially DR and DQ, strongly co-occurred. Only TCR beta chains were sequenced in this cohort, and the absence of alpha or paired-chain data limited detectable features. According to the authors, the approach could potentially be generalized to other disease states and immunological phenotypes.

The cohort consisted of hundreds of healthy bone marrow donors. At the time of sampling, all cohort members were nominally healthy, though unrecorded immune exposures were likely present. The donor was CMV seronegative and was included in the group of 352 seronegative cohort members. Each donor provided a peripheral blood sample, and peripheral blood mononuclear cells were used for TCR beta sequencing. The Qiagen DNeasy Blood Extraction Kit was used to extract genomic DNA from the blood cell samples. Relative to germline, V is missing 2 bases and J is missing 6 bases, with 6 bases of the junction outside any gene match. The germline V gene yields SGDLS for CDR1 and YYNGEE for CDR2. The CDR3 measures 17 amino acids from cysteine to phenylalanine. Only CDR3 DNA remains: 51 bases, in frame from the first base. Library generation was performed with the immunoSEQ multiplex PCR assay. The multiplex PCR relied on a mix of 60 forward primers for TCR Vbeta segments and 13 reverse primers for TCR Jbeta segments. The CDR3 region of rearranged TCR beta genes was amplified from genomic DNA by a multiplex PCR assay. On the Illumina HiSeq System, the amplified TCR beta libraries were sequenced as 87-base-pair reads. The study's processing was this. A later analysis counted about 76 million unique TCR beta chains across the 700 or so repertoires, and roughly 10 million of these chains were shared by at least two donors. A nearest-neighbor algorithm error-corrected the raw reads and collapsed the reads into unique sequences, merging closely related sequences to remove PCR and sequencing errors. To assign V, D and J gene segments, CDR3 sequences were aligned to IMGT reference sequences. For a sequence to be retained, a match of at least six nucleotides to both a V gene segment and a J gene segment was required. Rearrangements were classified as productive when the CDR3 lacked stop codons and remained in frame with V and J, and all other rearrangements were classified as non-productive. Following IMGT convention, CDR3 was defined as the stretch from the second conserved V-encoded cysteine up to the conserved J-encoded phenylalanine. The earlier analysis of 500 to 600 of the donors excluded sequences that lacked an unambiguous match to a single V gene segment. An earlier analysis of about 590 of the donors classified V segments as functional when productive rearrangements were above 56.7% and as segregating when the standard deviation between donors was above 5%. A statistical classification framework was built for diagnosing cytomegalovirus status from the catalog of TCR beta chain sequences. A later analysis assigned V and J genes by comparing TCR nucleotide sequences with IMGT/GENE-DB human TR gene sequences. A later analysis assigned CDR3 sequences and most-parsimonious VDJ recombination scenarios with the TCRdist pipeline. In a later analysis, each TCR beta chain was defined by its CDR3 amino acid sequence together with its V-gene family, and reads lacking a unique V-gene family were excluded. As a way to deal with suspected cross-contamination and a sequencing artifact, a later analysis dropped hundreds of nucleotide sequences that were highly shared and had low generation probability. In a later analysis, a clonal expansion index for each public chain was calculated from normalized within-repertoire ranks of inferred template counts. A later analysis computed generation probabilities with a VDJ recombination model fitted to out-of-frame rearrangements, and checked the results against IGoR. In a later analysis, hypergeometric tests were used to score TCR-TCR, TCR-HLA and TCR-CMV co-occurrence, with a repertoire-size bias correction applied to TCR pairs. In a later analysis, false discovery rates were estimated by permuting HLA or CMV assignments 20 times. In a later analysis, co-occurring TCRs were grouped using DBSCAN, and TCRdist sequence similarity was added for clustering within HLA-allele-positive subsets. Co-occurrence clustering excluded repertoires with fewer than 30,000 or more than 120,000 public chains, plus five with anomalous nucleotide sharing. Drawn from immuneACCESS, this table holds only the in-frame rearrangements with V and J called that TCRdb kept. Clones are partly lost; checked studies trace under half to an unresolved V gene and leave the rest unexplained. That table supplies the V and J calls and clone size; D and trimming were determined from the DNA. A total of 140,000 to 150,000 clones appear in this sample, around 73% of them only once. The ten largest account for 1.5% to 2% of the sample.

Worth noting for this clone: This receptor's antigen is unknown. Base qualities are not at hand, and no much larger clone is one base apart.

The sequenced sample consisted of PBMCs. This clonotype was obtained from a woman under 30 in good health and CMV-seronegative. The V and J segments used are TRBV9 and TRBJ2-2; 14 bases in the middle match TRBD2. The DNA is TGTGCCAGCAGCGTTGATGGGACTAGCGGGGGTTCCGGGGAGCTGTTTTTT. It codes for CASSVDGTSGGSGELFF.